This T cell receptor beta chain appears in the sequencing data of a study of neurological immune-mediated disorders. Findings of the study overall: Multiple sclerosis, the disease with the least TCR clonal expansion, fell below healthy controls, whereas HTLV-1-associated myelopathy showed the most.

This clonotype has ten or more counts. What it binds is unknown. The CDR3 has 12 amino acids. In germline, CDR1 is SGHAT, CDR2 FQNNGV. V gave up 7 bases and J gave up 10 bases; unmatched junction bases: 7. From 15-18 subjects, every sequencing run obtained over 190 million TCR-beta sequences. MiXCR was run by TCRdb on the 5' RACE reads, yielding one entry per CDR3 protein. Among around 13,000 distinct CDR3 sequences listed, over 9.5% were seen once. This TCR derives from a woman aged 40 to 50 in good health. The sequencing sample was made of PBMCs. V gene TRBV11-2 combines with J gene TRBJ2-1, with TRBD2 matching 7 bases. The CDR3 sequence is CASMEAGREQFF. CDR3 in DNA: TGTGCCAGCATGGAAGCGGGACGGGAGCAGTTCTTC.